What follows describes a single T cell receptor (beta chain). Its specificity is not known. The source of the sample is a study of OX40 agonist ivuxolimab in advanced cancers. Study-level background: Patients were treated with intravenous ivuxolimab, dosed at 0.01 to 10 mg/kg and infused every 2 weeks.

TCRdb's copy holds only in-frame clones and misses some; the assay was immunoSEQ multiplex PCR. The sample consists of about 80,000 clones, 65% to 90% of them appearing once. Findings of the study overall: Near-lowest levels of clonal expansion characterized partial responders at 0.1-3.0 mg/kg. Antigen specificity remained undetermined for the expanded peripheral T cells. CD4+ and CD8+ T cells in blood underwent clonal expansion by week 6 at 0.1 to 3.0 mg/kg.

The CDR3 consists of 14 residues. Looked up from germline, CDR1 is SQVTM and CDR2 is ANQGSEA. Trimming took off 6 bases at V and 2 bases at J, with 14 bases between the two ends. The chain couples TRBV29-1 to TRBJ1-3; D may be TRBD1 (6 bases). The material sequenced was CD4+ or CD8+ T cells sorted from blood, taken in a trial of the OX40 agonist ivuxolimab. This receptor was identified in an adult with an advanced solid tumor such as melanoma, head and neck, liver or kidney cancer. The CDR3 sequence is CSVQGGNTGNTIYF. The DNA for the CDR3 is TGCAGCGTCCAAGGGGGGAATACTGGAAACACCATATATTTT.